This T cell receptor (beta chain) is drawn from a study of CD8+ T cells in alopecia areata (dated by TCRdb to the late 2010s). Regarding the research as a whole: The treated patients, all with moderate-to-severe alopecia areata, were enrolled in an open-label pilot trial of oral tofacitinib given at 5 to 10 mg twice daily. Patients stayed on tofacitinib for 6 to 18 months and then had 6 months of follow-up off drug so that delayed response and recurrence could be assessed. Disease severity in treated patients was measured with the SALT score, which quantifies the percentage of affected scalp surface area. To study T cell clonal expansion in alopecia areata, the researchers applied high-throughput TCRbeta sequencing to both the C3H/HeJ mouse model and human patients. On the human side, TCRbeta sequencing was run on scalp tissue and on sorted CD4+ and CD8+ peripheral blood T cells from healthy controls and from alopecia areata patients with either patchy or totalis/universalis disease. Patients on tofacitinib were biopsied at baseline and after 4 and 24 weeks of treatment, and several of the patients also had a later scalp biopsy. Clonality in the scalp was compared among normal scalp (n=4), patchy alopecia areata scalp (n=8), and alopecia totalis/universalis scalp (n=8). RNA was extracted with the PAXgene miRNA kit for fixed scalp, the miRNeasy kit for PBMCs, and the RNeasy kit for mouse skin. TCRbeta CDR3 regions were amplified by immunoSEQ multiplex PCR using 35 Vbeta forward and 13 Jbeta reverse primers. Broad study findings and their caveats: Many expanded lesional clones were found to persist in scalp and blood during tofacitinib treatment, and relapse after treatment cessation may be partly explained by this persistence. Unlike mouse skin, where gammadelta T cells dominate, normal human skin contains resident alphabeta T cells that get sequenced too, which complicates analysis of the scalp TCR repertoire. Shared TCR sequences between patients were less evident than in mice, which may be partly attributable to HLA diversity in the patient population. Compared with normal scalp, lesional scalp had higher clonality and more expanded CD8+ clones, particularly in alopecia totalis/universalis, a pattern that suggests antigenic drive. With tofacitinib, both scalp clonality and the number of expanded CD8+ clones among the top 100 scalp clones went down significantly. Because the treated cohort was small and included a single nonresponder, larger studies are needed to assess links between baseline CD8+ expansion and response.

Taken with the paper, the label for time point translates to: about 25 weeks on oral tofacitinib. The treatment or condition tag for this specimen amounts to: oral pan-JAK inhibitor, 5-10 mg twice daily. From alopecia areata patients, peripheral blood was collected along with lesional scalp punch biopsies. PBMCs were separated by density centrifugation and stained for CD3, CD4 and CD8, after which CD4+ and CD8+ T cells were sorted on a FACSAria. Sequences SGHRS (CDR1) and YFSETQ (CDR2) are obtained from the germline V gene. The CDR3 runs 17 amino acids, cysteine and phenylalanine included. Left in the record is the CDR3 DNA by itself, 51 bases read in frame from the first base. A distance of 13 bases separates the germline ends of V and J, which lose 0 bases and 0 bases respectively. As regards this clone: Its antigen target is currently unknown. The sample holds no much larger clone one base away, and base qualities are not on file.

The library was built by means of the immunoSEQ multiplex PCR assay. RNA was extracted from all samples and reverse transcribed into cDNA, which served as template for TCR sequencing. SuperScript III was used to make first-strand cDNA, primed with a 2:1 mix of oligo-dT and random hexamers. A synthetic immune receptor repertoire was used to measure amplification bias, and any remaining bias was corrected computationally. The study's processing was this. After raw reads were preprocessed to remove errors, the CDR3 was defined following IMGT conventions as running from the conserved cysteine to phenylalanine. Clonality was computed by normalizing Shannon entropy by log2 of the number of productive unique TCRs and subtracting the result from 1. Whether scalp clones were CD4 or CD8 was inferred by matching scalp TCRbeta sequences against CD4 and CD8 repertoires sorted from blood. In TCRdb, the immuneACCESS table is reduced to in-frame sequences with V and J assigned. These tables do not hold every clone; where another copy was compared, an unresolved V gene accounts for under half, and the others remain unexplained. That table furnishes V, J and clone size, whereas the DNA furnished D and trimming. The sample records over 150,000 clones, roughly 50% of which are singletons. Of the sample, more than 5.5% is held by the ten largest clones.

This sample comprised CD4+ T cells sorted from blood, obtained at week 24, from a patient treated with tofacitinib. The chain couples TRBV5-1 to TRBJ2-4; the D element could tentatively be TRBD1 or TRBD2, as 5 bases agree for each. This TCR was sampled from a human donor with alopecia areata. The CDR3 corresponds to CASSLAEGSQAKNIQYF. The bases read TGCGCCAGCAGCTTGGCAGAGGGGTCCCAAGCCAAAAACATTCAGTACTTC.